Included here is one T cell receptor (beta chain) sequence, with context. Its target is not known. TEMRA cells were FACS-enriched, and CD8+ and CD4+ T cells were isolated negatively. This sample was taken from a study of CD8 T cells in Susac syndrome. Trimming removed 1 base from V and 5 bases from J, with 12 bases in between. From germline, CDR1 is KGHSH and CDR2 LQKENI. This CDR3 region has 15 residues. RNA amounts of about 0.5 to 1 ug underwent reverse transcription with random hexamers. Amplification of the TCR beta CDR3 was carried out by immunoSEQ multiplex PCR, which spanned a total of 54 Vbeta and 13 Jbeta segments. TCRdb called the immunoSEQ multiplex PCR reads again in MiXCR, with one record for every CDR3 protein. The sample gives 75,000 to 95,000 distinct CDR3 sequences, roughly 96% of which show up once; roughly 0.68% is in the top ten. Study results and limitations: Susac-specific public clones were found in total CD8+ and CD8+ TEMRA repertoires, numbering sixteen and five, respectively.

The sample consisted of CD8+ T cells from PBMCs. This rearrangement joins TRBV18 to TRBJ2-1; D not resolved. The receptor was isolated from a human donor with Susac syndrome. CDR3 region: CASSPLGIWNNEQFF. The CDR3 region has the DNA TGTGCCAGCTCACCACTCGGCATTTGGAACAATGAGCAGTTCTTC.